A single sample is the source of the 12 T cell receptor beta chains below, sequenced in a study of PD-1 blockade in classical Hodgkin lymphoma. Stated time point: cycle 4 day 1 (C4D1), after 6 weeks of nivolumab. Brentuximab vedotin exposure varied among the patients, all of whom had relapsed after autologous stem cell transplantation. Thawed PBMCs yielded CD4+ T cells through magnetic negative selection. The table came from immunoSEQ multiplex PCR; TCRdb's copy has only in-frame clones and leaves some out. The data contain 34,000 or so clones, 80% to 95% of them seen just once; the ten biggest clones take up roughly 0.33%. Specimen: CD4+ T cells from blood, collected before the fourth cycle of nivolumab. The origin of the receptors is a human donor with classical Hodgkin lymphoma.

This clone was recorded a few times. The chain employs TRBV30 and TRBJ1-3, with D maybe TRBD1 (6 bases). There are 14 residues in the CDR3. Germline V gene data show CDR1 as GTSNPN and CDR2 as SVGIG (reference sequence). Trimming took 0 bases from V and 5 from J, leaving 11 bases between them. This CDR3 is CAWSVKGGRNTIYF. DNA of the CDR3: TGTGCCTGGAGTGTAAAGGGGGGCCGAAACACCATATATTTT.

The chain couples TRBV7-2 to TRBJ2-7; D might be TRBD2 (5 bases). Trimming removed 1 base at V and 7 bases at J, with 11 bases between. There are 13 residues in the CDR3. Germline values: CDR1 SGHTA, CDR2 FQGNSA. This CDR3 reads CASSLVRTGEQYF. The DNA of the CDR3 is TGTGCCAGCAGCTTAGTCAGGACGGGGGAGCAGTACTTC.

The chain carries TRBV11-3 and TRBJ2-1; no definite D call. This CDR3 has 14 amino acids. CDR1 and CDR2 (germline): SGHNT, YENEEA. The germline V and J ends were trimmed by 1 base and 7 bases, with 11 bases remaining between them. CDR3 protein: CASSLGPPWNEQFF. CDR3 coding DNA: TGTGCCAGCAGCTTAGGGCCTCCCTGGAATGAGCAGTTCTTC.

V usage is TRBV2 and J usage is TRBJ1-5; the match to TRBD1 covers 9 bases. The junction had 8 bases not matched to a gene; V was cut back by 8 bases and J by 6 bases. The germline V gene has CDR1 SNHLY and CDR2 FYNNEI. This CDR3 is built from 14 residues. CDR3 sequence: CASVAGTGFQPQHF. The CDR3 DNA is TGTGCCAGCGTGGCCGGGACAGGGTTTCAGCCCCAGCATTTT.

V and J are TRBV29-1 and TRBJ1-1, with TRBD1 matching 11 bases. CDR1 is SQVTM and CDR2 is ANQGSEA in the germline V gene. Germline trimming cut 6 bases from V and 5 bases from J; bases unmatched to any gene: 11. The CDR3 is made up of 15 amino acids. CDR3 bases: TGCAGCGTCGTGGCGACCGGGACAGGGGGGACTGAAGCTTTCTTT. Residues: CSVVATGTGGTEAFF.

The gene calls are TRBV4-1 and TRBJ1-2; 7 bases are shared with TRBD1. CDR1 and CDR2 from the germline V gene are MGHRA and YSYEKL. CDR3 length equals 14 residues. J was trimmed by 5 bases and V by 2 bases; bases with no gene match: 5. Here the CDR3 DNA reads TGCGCCAGCAGCCAACCGGGACAGTTTTATGGCTACACCTTC. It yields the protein CASSQPGQFYGYTF.

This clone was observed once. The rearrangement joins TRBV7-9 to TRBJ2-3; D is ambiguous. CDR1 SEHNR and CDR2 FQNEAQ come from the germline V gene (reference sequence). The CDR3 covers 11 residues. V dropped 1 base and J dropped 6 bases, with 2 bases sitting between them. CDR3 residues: CASSLVDTQYF. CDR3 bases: TGTGCCAGCAGCTTAGTGGATACGCAGTATTTT. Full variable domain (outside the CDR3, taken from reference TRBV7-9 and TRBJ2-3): DTGVSQNPRHKITKRGQNVTFRCDPISEHNRLYWYRQTLGQGPEFLTYFQNEAQLEKSRLLSDRFSAERPKGSFSTLEIQRTEQGDSAMYLCASSLVDTQYFGPGTRLTVL.

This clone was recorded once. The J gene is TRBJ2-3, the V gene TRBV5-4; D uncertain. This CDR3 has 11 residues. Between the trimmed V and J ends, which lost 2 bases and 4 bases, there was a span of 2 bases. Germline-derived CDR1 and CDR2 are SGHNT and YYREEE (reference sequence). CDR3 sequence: CASSFADTQYF. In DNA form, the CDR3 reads TGTGCCAGCAGCTTTGCAGATACGCAGTATTTT.

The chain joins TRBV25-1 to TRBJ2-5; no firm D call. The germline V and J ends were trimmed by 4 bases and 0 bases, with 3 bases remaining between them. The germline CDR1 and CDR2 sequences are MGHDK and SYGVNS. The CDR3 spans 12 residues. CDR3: CASSGDQETQYF. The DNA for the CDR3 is TGTGCCAGCAGTGGGGACCAAGAGACCCAGTACTTC. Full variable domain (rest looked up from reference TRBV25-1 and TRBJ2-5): EADIYQTPRYLVIGTGKKITLECSQTMGHDKMYWYQQDPGMELHLIHYSYGVNSTEKGDLSSESTVSRIRTEHFPLTLESARPSHTSQYLCASSGDQETQYFGPGTRLLVL.

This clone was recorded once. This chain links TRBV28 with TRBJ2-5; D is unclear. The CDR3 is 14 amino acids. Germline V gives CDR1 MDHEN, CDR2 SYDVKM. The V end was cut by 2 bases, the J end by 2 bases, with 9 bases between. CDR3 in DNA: TGTGCCAGCAGTTTAATTGGGATACAAGAGACCCAGTACTTC. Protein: CASSLIGIQETQYF. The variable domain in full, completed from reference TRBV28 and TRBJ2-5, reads DVKVTQSSRYLVKRTGEKVFLECVQDMDHENMFWYRQDPGLGLRLIYFSYDVKMKEKGDIPEGYSVSREKKERFSLILESASTNQTSMYLCASSLIGIQETQYFGPGTRLLVL.

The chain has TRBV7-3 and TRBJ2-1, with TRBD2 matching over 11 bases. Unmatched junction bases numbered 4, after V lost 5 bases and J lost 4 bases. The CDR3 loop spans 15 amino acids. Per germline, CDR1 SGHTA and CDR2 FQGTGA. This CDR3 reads CASSKRLAGYNEQFF. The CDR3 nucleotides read TGTGCCAGCAGCAAAAGACTAGCGGGATACAATGAGCAGTTCTTC.

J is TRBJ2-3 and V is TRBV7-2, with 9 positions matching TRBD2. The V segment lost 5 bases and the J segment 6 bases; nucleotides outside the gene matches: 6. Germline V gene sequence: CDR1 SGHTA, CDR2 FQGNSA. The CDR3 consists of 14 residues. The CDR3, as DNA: TGTGCCAGCAGCGCTAGCGGGAAGGTTGATACGCAGTATTTT. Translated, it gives CASSASGKVDTQYF.